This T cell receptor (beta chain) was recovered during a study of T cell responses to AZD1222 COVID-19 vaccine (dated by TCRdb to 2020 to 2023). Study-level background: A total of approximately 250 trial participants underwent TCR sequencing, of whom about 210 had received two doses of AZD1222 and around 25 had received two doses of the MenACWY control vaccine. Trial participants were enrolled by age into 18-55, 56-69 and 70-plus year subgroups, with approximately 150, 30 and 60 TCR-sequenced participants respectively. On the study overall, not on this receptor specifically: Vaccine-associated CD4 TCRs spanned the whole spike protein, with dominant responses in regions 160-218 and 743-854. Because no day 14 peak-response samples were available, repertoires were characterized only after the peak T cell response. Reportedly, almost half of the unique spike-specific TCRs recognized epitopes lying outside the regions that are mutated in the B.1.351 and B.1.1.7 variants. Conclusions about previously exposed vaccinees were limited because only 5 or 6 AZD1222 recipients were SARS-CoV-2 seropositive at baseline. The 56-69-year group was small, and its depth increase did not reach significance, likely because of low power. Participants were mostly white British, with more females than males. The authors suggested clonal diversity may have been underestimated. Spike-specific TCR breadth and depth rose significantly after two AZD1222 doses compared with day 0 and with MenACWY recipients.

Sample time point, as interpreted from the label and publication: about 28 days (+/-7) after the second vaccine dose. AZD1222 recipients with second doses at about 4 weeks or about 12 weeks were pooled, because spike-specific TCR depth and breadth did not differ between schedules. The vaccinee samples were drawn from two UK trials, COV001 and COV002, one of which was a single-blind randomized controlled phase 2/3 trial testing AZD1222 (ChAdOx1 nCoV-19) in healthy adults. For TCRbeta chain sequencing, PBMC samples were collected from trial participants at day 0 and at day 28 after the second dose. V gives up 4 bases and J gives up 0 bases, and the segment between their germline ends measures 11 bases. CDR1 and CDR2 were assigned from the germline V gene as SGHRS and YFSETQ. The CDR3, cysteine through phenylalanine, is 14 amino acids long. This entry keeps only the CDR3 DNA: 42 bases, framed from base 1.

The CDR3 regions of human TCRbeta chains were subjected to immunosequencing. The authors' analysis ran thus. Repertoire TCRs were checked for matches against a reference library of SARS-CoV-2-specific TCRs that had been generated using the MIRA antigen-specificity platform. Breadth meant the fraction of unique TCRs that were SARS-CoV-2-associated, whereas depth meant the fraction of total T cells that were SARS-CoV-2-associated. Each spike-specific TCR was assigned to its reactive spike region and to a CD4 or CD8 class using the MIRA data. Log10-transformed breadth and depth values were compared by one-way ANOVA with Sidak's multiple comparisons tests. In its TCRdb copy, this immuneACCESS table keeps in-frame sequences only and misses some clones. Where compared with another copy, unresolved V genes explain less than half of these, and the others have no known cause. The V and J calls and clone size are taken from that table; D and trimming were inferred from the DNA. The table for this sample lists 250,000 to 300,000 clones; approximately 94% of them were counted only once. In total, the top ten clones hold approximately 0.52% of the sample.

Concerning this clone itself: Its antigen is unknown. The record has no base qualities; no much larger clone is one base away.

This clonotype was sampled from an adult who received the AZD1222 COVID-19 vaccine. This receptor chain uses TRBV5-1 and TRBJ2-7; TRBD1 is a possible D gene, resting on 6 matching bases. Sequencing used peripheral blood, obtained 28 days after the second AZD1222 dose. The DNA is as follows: TGCGCCAGCAGCGGGGCAGGGGACTCCTACGAGCAGTACTTC. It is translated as CASSGAGDSYEQYF.